Listed here are 9 T cell receptor beta chains from one sample, sequenced in a study of T cells in Graves' hyperthyroidism and ophthalmopathy. Authors of the study amplified TCR beta CDR3 regions from RNA transcripts. Initially, a first-round RT-PCR of the TCR CDR3 employed the HTBI primer set. TCRdb ran MiXCR on the multiplex PCR reads and lists one entry per CDR3 protein. In the table there are around 300,000 distinct CDR3 sequences, less than 20% of which are singletons. The sample comprised blood. The source is a man in his forties or fifties with Graves' ophthalmopathy.

At least ten counts were recorded for this clonotype. The CDR3 spells CASSAGRENSPLHF. The CDR3 DNA reads as TGTGCCAGCAGTGCGGGACGGGAAAATTCACCCCTCCACTTT. The J gene is TRBJ1-6, the V gene TRBV6-1, with a weak D call TRBD1 (5 bases). The germline V gene encodes CDR1 MNHNS and CDR2 SASEGT. The ends were cut back, 4 bases at V and 7 bases at J, with 11 bases in the middle. The CDR3 length is 14 residues.

This clonotype was detected many times. Here the CDR3 DNA reads TGTGCCAGCGGTATTGAAATGACTAGCGGGAGCTACGAGCAGTACTTC. Protein sequence: CASGIEMTSGSYEQYF. The chain has TRBV7-9 and TRBJ2-7; 12 nucleotides line up with TRBD2. V trimming: 8 bases; J trimming: 3 bases; junction bases outside the gene matches: 11. The length of the CDR3 is 16 residues. The germline V gene encodes CDR1 SEHNR and CDR2 FQNEAQ (reference sequence).

This clonotype was picked up many times. The chain has TRBV7-9 and TRBJ1-2; D call uncertain. Germline values: CDR1 SEHNR, CDR2 FQNEAQ (reference sequence). The CDR3 has 8 residues. The DNA of the CDR3 is TGTACTGCGGATGGCTACACCTTC. Encoded protein: CTADGYTF. Looking up the rest from reference TRBV7-9 and TRBJ1-2 gives the full variable domain: DTGVSQNPRHKITKRGQNVTFRCDPISEHNRLYWYRQTLGQGPEFLTYFQNEAQLEKSRLLSDRFSAERPKGSFSTLEIQRTEQGDSAMYLCTADGYTFGSGTRLTVV.

Ten or more counts support this clonotype. The gene calls are TRBV18 and TRBJ2-7; 7 bases line up with TRBD1. Trimming took 1 base from V and 3 from J; bases not matched to a gene: 3. Germline V gene lookup returns CDR1 KGHSH and CDR2 LQKENI. The CDR3 has 14 amino acids. The CDR3 DNA is TGTGCCAGCTCACCACTCGGGACAGTCTACGAGCAGTACTTC. Protein: CASSPLGTVYEQYF.

This clonotype was recorded many times. This chain uses TRBV28 with TRBJ2-1, with D possibly matching TRBD1 (6 bases). The V gene's germline CDR1 is MDHEN and CDR2 SYDVKM. This CDR3 has 15 residues. Trimming left V 4 bases short and J 4 bases short, with 14 bases between. CDR3 nucleotides: TGTGCCAGCAGTTCTTTGCGACAGGCGTACAATGAGCAGTTCTTC. It translates to CASSSLRQAYNEQFF.

This clonotype was observed many times. The V call is TRBV11-2, the J call TRBJ2-5; perhaps D is TRBD1 or TRBD2 (5 bases each). The CDR3 is made up of 17 amino acids. Trimming cost V 1 base and J 2 bases, with 17 bases left between them. The V gene's germline CDR1 is SGHAT and CDR2 FQNNGV. CDR3 sequence reads: CASSLGTARGPQETQYF. CDR3 nucleotides: TGTGCCAGCAGCTTAGGAACGGCGAGGGGCCCGCAAGAGACCCAGTACTTC. Together with reference TRBV11-2 and TRBJ2-5, the CDR3 gives the full variable domain: EAGVAQSPRYKIIEKRQSVAFWCNPISGHATLYWYQQILGQGPKLLIQFQNNGVVDDSQLPKDRFSAERLKGVDSTLKIQPAKLEDSAVYLCASSLGTARGPQETQYFGPGTRLLVL.

The chain employs TRBV19 and TRBJ1-6, with 10 nucleotides matching TRBD1. Germline V lookup: CDR1 LNHDA, CDR2 SQIVND (reference sequence). The length of the CDR3 is 13 residues. After removal of 8 bases from V and 11 bases from J, the junction contained 6 bases not matched to a gene. DNA for the CDR3: TGTGCCAGTTCGGACAGGGGGTCGACACCCCTCCACTTT. Amino acid sequence: CASSDRGSTPLHF.

This clonotype has ten or more counts. This chain links TRBV12-3 or TRBV12-4 with TRBJ2-3, with D unresolved. The CDR3 loop spans 17 amino acids. V was clipped by 1 base and J by 2 bases, with 16 bases between them. CDR3 in amino acids: CASSLERSSTNTDTQYF. CDR3 in DNA: TGTGCCAGCAGTTTAGAACGATCGTCGACGAACACAGATACGCAGTATTTT.

This clonotype was recorded many times. The CDR3 protein is CASSLELAAEQFF. CDR3 in DNA: TGTGCCAGCAGCTTAGAACTAGCGGCTGAGCAGTTCTTC. V usage is TRBV11-2 and J usage is TRBJ2-1, with 8 bases lining up with TRBD2. V was clipped by 0 bases and J by 9 bases; unmatched bases: 1. The CDR3 totals 13 residues. The germline CDR1 and CDR2 sequences are SGHAT and FQNNGV.